The 30 T cell receptor beta chains below all came from one sample that was sequenced in a study of cytomegalovirus exposure and HLA in healthy donors. Primers included in the PCR were 60 Vbeta and 13 Jbeta primers. Assay: immunoSEQ multiplex PCR; the TCRdb copy retains only in-frame clones and omits some. The table records about 160,000 clones, over 70% of them present only once. What was sequenced was PBMCs. These receptors were collected from a man between 45 and 60 years old in good health and CMV-seropositive.

The chain has TRBV5-1 and TRBJ2-2; 7 positions match TRBD1. Losses at the gene ends were 1 base for V and 7 bases for J; bases not matched to a gene: 1. CDR1 SGHRS and CDR2 YFSETQ come from the germline V gene. The CDR3 extends over 13 amino acids. The CDR3 DNA follows: TGCGCCAGCAGCTTGAGGGGGCACGGGGAGCTGTTTTTT. Protein product: CASSLRGHGELFF.

This chain joins TRBV4-1 and TRBJ2-6; TRBD1 matches 9 bases. From germline, CDR1 is MGHRA and CDR2 YSYEKL. The length of the CDR3 is 19 residues. J gave up 1 base and V 4 bases, and 11 bases lay outside the gene matches. The CDR3 DNA follows: TGCGCCAGCAGCCTCATATTGGGACAGGGATCGTCTGGGGCCAACGTCCTGACTTTC. Encoded protein: CASSLILGQGSSGANVLTF.

The J gene is TRBJ2-7, the V gene TRBV28; 7 bases line up with TRBD1. Germline V gene sequence: CDR1 MDHEN, CDR2 SYDVKM. This CDR3 has 13 residues. Trimming took 3 bases from V and 6 from J; bases not matched to a gene: 5. In nucleotides, the CDR3 is TGTGCCAGCAGTTTCCCGACAGGGCCCGAGCAGTACTTC. Translation: CASSFPTGPEQYF.

The chain links TRBV5-1 to TRBJ2-6, with D tentatively TRBD2 (5 bases). V was trimmed by 2 bases and J by 2 bases, leaving 14 bases between them. Per germline, CDR1 SGHRS and CDR2 YFSETQ. The CDR3 is made up of 17 amino acids. As DNA, the CDR3 is TGCGCCAGCAGCTTCACCAACCGGGGAGCTGGGGCCAACGTCCTGACTTTC. This codes for CASSFTNRGAGANVLTF.

CDR3 DNA sequence: TGTGCCAGCAGCTTTATCGAGTCCTATAATTCACCCCTCCACTTT. Translation gives CASSFIESYNSPLHF. This chain uses TRBV11-2 with TRBJ1-6; D ambiguous. The CDR3 length is 15 residues. The V gene's germline CDR1 is SGHAT and CDR2 FQNNGV. Trimming removed 3 bases from V and 1 base from J, with 7 bases in between. Using reference TRBV11-2 and TRBJ1-6 for the parts outside the CDR3, the full variable domain is EAGVAQSPRYKIIEKRQSVAFWCNPISGHATLYWYQQILGQGPKLLIQFQNNGVVDDSQLPKDRFSAERLKGVDSTLKIQPAKLEDSAVYLCASSFIESYNSPLHFGNGTRLTVT.

This chain links TRBV25-1 with TRBJ2-7; 7 bases are a match to TRBD2. The CDR3 is 16 residues long. From germline, CDR1 is MGHDK and CDR2 SYGVNS. V was pared by 10 bases and J by 2 bases, with 17 bases of the junction left unmatched. As DNA, the CDR3 is TGTGCCACCCATGAAGGGAGGGACCAGGGTCCCTACGAGCAGTACTTC. It codes for CATHEGRDQGPYEQYF.

The chain carries TRBV7-8 and TRBJ2-1, with 12 bases aligning to TRBD2. The germline CDR1 and CDR2 sequences are SGHVS and FQNEAQ. With V trimmed by 2 bases and J by 12 bases, 8 bases remained unmatched. This CDR3 comprises 15 residues. The CDR3 DNA follows: TGTGCCAGCAGCTTACTACTAGCGGGAGGCCTGTCGCAGTTCTTC. This sequence encodes CASSLLLAGGLSQFF.

This sequence joins TRBV28 and TRBJ1-6; TRBD1 matches 7 bases. Germline CDR1 MDHEN, CDR2 SYDVKM. V trimming: 5 bases; J trimming: 4 bases; junction bases outside the gene matches: 2. This CDR3 has 14 residues. The CDR3 region is CASSKGQYNSPLHF. CDR3 DNA: TGTGCCAGCAGTAAGGGACAGTATAATTCACCCCTCCACTTT.

The rearrangement uses TRBV18 and TRBJ1-1; tentatively, D is TRBD1 (6 bases). This CDR3 region has 12 residues. The V gene's germline CDR1 is KGHSH and CDR2 LQKENI. V was cut by 6 bases and J by 7 bases, with 12 bases left in between. In DNA form, the CDR3 reads TGTGCCAGCTCCCCCCAACAGGGTGAAGCTTTCTTT. As protein: CASSPQQGEAFF.

The chain uses TRBV2 and TRBJ1-1, with D possibly TRBD1 on 5 matching bases. This CDR3 is 14 amino acids long. CDR1 SNHLY and CDR2 FYNNEI come from the germline V gene. The V end was cut by 6 bases, the J end by 10 bases, with 21 bases between. The CDR3 sequence is CASRDTPSGLPAFF. In nucleotides, the CDR3 is TGTGCCAGCAGGGATACACCTTCAGGGCTTCCAGCTTTCTTT.

The genes are TRBV18 and TRBJ2-3; D is possibly TRBD2 (6 bases). Germline CDR1 reads KGHSH; CDR2 reads LQKENI. Trimming removed 3 bases from V and 4 bases from J, with 17 bases in between. The CDR3 has 16 residues. The CDR3 nucleotides read TGTGCCAGCTCACCGGGGACTCTCCTGGCCGCAGATACGCAGTATTTT. This codes for CASSPGTLLAADTQYF.

This sequence joins TRBV7-6 and TRBJ1-5; D gene unclear. The CDR3 sequence is 15 residues long. Looked up from germline, CDR1 is SGHVS and CDR2 is FNYEAQ. V dropped 5 bases and J dropped 3 bases, with 14 bases sitting between them. The CDR3 DNA reads TGTGCCAGCAGCCCCACCCCCAGAATCAATCAGCCCCAGCATTTT. As protein: CASSPTPRINQPQHF.

The CDR3 sequence is CASVLPGIYEQYF. The CDR3 DNA is TGTGCCAGCGTACTCCCAGGAATCTACGAGCAGTACTTC. This sequence joins TRBV5-6 and TRBJ2-7; no reliable D call. V shed 7 bases and J shed 3 bases, with 14 bases lying between them. The length of the CDR3 is 13 residues. CDR1 is SGHDT, CDR2 YYEEEE, per germline.

The genes are TRBV11-2 and TRBJ2-3; tentative D call: TRBD2 (6 bases). V lost 5 bases, J lost 2 bases, and 20 bases lay in between. The CDR3 sequence is 17 residues long. Germline V gene data show CDR1 as SGHAT and CDR2 as FQNNGV. In DNA, the CDR3 is TGTGCCAGCAGCGGGACTCCAACGGGGCTTATCACAGATACGCAGTATTTT. It encodes CASSGTPTGLITDTQYF.

This chain joins TRBV5-1 and TRBJ2-3, with 7 bases identical to TRBD1. Trimming cost V 4 bases and J 5 bases; bases outside gene matches: 7. CDR3 length: 14 amino acids. CDR1 SGHRS and CDR2 YFSETQ come from the germline V gene. The CDR3: CASSLGQDQDTQYF. CDR3 sequence (DNA): TGCGCCAGCAGCCTAGGACAGGATCAAGATACGCAGTATTTT.

The chain carries TRBV19 and TRBJ2-3, with D maybe TRBD2 (6 bases). The V end was cut by 1 base, the J end by 2 bases, with 10 bases between. The CDR3 has 15 residues. In germline, CDR1 is LNHDA, CDR2 SQIVND (reference sequence). The CDR3 loop is CASSIVLAITDTQYF. The CDR3 nucleotides are TGTGCCAGTAGTATAGTTCTAGCGATCACAGATACGCAGTATTTT.

CDR3 DNA: TGTGCCAGCAGCTTATGGGACAGGGACGCTGAAGCTTTCTTT. Its translation: CASSLWDRDAEAFF. The rearrangement joins TRBV7-9 to TRBJ1-1; 9 bases line up with TRBD1. Germline V gene lookup returns CDR1 SEHNR and CDR2 FQNEAQ (reference sequence). V lost 2 bases and J lost 6; bases outside the gene matches: 4. CDR3 length: 14 residues.

V usage is TRBV25-1 and J usage is TRBJ1-5, with D possibly TRBD1 on 5 matching bases. The CDR3 covers 16 residues. Germline loops: CDR1 MGHDK, CDR2 SYGVNS. The V and J ends lost 2 bases and 5 bases respectively, with 16 bases between them. CDR3 residues: CASSERCDSLDQPQHF. The CDR3 DNA reads TGTGCCAGCAGTGAACGTTGCGACAGCCTCGATCAGCCCCAGCATTTT.

The genes are TRBV7-2 and TRBJ2-2, with D possibly matching TRBD2 (5 bases). Germline CDR1 SGHTA, CDR2 FQGNSA. CDR3 size: 15 residues. Trimming cost V 0 bases and J 7 bases, with 12 bases left between them. CDR3 amino acids: CASSLAQLRGGELFF. CDR3 sequence (DNA): TGTGCCAGCAGCTTAGCCCAGCTACGGGGCGGGGAGCTGTTTTTT.

This chain connects TRBV30 to TRBJ2-7; D perhaps matches TRBD1 (5 bases). V was pared by 1 base and J by 4 bases, with 8 bases between. CDR1 is GTSNPN, CDR2 SVGIG, per germline (reference sequence). The CDR3 totals 12 residues. The chain's CDR3 is CAWSGQIYEQYF. CDR3 coding DNA: TGTGCCTGGAGTGGACAGATTTACGAGCAGTACTTC.

The chain combines TRBV15 with TRBJ1-4, with D unresolved. Germline V CDR1 and CDR2: LNHNV, YYDKDF (reference sequence). The CDR3 has 16 residues. The germline V and J ends were trimmed by 5 bases and 0 bases, with 13 bases remaining between them. The CDR3 is CATSPTAGATNEKLFF. The CDR3 DNA follows: TGTGCCACCAGCCCCACGGCCGGAGCAACTAATGAAAAACTGTTTTTT.

CDR3 sequence reads: CASSLAPVYEQYF. The CDR3 nucleotides are TGCGCCAGCAGCTTGGCCCCAGTCTACGAGCAGTACTTC. The chain carries TRBV5-1 and TRBJ2-7; the D is unclear. Germline V CDR1 and CDR2: SGHRS, YFSETQ. The CDR3 contains 13 residues. V was shortened by 0 bases and J by 3 bases, with 7 bases between the two germline ends.

J is TRBJ2-7 and V is TRBV15; TRBD1 might be the D (5 bases). In germline, CDR1 is LNHNV, CDR2 YYDKDF (reference sequence). The CDR3 totals 14 residues. With 3 bases removed from V and 4 bases from J, the gap between germline ends came to 13 bases. The CDR3 DNA sequence: TGTGCCACCAGCAGGGGGCTGGGCTCATACGAGCAGTACTTC. It codes for CATSRGLGSYEQYF.

The rearrangement uses TRBV20-1 and TRBJ2-1; D gene ambiguous. In germline, CDR1 is DFQATT, CDR2 SNEGSKA (reference sequence). CDR3 length equals 11 residues. V was trimmed by 6 bases and J by 8 bases, leaving 11 bases between them. This chain's CDR3 is CSAQRWDEQFF. The CDR3 DNA reads as TGCAGTGCGCAGAGGTGGGATGAGCAGTTCTTC.

The gene calls are TRBV5-1 and TRBJ2-3, with D possibly being TRBD2 (6 bases). Deletions cut 0 bases from V and 1 base from J, with 12 bases between. This CDR3 has 16 amino acids. The germline CDR1 and CDR2 sequences are SGHRS and YFSETQ. The CDR3 here is CASSLDGTQRTDTQYF. The DNA of the CDR3 is TGCGCCAGCAGCTTGGATGGGACTCAGCGCACAGATACGCAGTATTTT. Combining the CDR3 with reference TRBV5-1 and TRBJ2-3 gives the whole variable domain KAGVTQTPRYLIKTRGQQVTLSCSPISGHRSVSWYQQTPGQGLQFLFEYFSETQRNKGNFPGRFSGRQFSNSRSEMNVSTLELGDSALYLCASSLDGTQRTDTQYFGPGTRLTVL.

The chain couples TRBV5-6 to TRBJ2-5; TRBD1 matches at 9 bases. V was pared by 4 bases and J by 5 bases, with 9 bases of the junction left unmatched. The germline V gene has CDR1 SGHDT and CDR2 YYEEEE. This CDR3 is 15 amino acids long. The CDR3 sequence is CASSPPGQGLETQYF. The CDR3 nucleotides are TGTGCCAGCAGCCCTCCGGGACAGGGTCTGGAGACCCAGTACTTC.

The V and J genes are TRBV5-4 and TRBJ1-2; D possibly corresponds to TRBD1 (6 bases). The V gene's germline CDR1 is SGHNT and CDR2 YYREEE (reference sequence). The CDR3 is made up of 13 amino acids. Trimming cost V 4 bases and J 4 bases, with 11 bases left between them. CDR3 loop: CASSPADSYGYTF. The CDR3 region has the DNA TGTGCCAGCAGCCCGGCGGACAGCTATGGCTACACCTTC.

The genes are TRBV28 and TRBJ2-7; 10 bases are shared with TRBD1. The CDR3 totals 13 residues. Trimming took 8 bases from V and 7 from J; bases not matched to a gene: 8. Germline V lookup: CDR1 MDHEN, CDR2 SYDVKM. In DNA, the CDR3 is TGTGCCAGCTGCGGGGACAGGGGAGGTGAGCAGTACTTC. It is translated as CASCGDRGGEQYF.

Note on this clone: Germline is not matched at one junction end, which may reflect a read error. V and J are TRBV18 and TRBJ1-2, with 7 nucleotides matching TRBD1. CDR3 length: 17 residues. CDR1 and CDR2 (germline): KGHSH, LQKENI. The CDR3 spells CASSPPGPLDRENGYTF. The CDR3 nucleotides read TGTGCCAGCTCCCCACCAGGGCCCCTAGACAGGGAGAATGGCTACACCTTC. Drawing the rest from reference TRBV18 and TRBJ1-2, the complete variable domain is NAGVMQNPRHLVRRRGQEARLRCSPMKGHSHVYWYRQLPEEGLKFMVYLQKENIIDESGMPKERFSAEFPKEGPSILRIQQVVRGDSAAYFCASSPPGPLDRENGYTFGSGTRLTVV.

The rearrangement joins TRBV9 to TRBJ2-5; possible D gene TRBD2, 5 bases. Trimming pared 4 bases from V and 5 bases from J, leaving 12 bases between. The CDR3 length is 13 residues. CDR1 and CDR2 (germline): SGDLS, YYNGEE. The CDR3 DNA follows: TGTGCCAGCAGCAGCGAGGGTTGGGAGACCCAGTACTTC. Translated, it gives CASSSEGWETQYF.